This T cell receptor beta chain is drawn from a study of Ad26.COV2.S vaccination and SARS-CoV-2 variants. Study information: This donor came from the COV1001 trial of Ad26.COV2.S.

This table comes from immunoSEQ multiplex PCR, and its TCRdb copy is limited to in-frame clones, with some not included. The sample holds about 320,000 clones, around 90% seen once. The treatment was: around 19 received Ad26.COV2.S at low or high dose, single or two shots; about five received placebo; per-sample allocation not given. Samples were taken on day 63 after the first vaccine or placebo injection. An adult donor aged 18-55 years was enrolled in Boston. Study-wide points: Breadth of non-spike TCRs did not differ between vaccinees and placebo recipients.

The CDR3 length is 15 residues. Germline CDR1 reads KGHSH; CDR2 reads LQKENI. The junction had 3 bases not matched to a gene; V was cut back by 2 bases and J by 5 bases. A remark on this clone: The antigen is undetermined.

The chain recombines TRBV18 with TRBJ2-1; 10 positions agree with TRBD2. The sample here was peripheral blood, taken in a trial of Ad26.COV2.S vaccine versus placebo. This sequence originates from a person between 18 and 59 years old who received the Ad26.COV2.S COVID-19 vaccine or a placebo. CDR3 residues: CASSPRTSGNNEQFF. CDR3 nucleotides: TGTGCCAGCTCACCAAGAACTAGCGGGAACAATGAGCAGTTCTTC.